This T cell receptor (beta chain) was identified in a study of blood T cell repertoires in COVID-19. On the study more broadly: Researchers got acute and convalescent COVID-19 samples from the United States, Italy and Spain. T cells, B-cell-depleted T cells, or PBMCs supplied cDNA or gDNA.

Study processing details: Amplification with reference gene primers provided the estimates of nucleated cell counts. Assay used: immunoSEQ multiplex PCR; TCRdb lists only in-frame clones, some missing. The V and J calls and the clone size are those of that table, but D and trimming were determined from the DNA. The sample holds 35,000 to 40,000 clones, 80% to 90% seen once. The V gene's germline CDR1 is SGHTA and CDR2 FQGNSA. CDR3 size: 14 residues. V dropped 0 bases and J dropped 4 bases, with 10 bases sitting between them. Sequences were obtained from peripheral blood. The V and J genes are TRBV7-2 and TRBJ2-7, with D possibly matching TRBD1 (6 bases). The TCR sequence derives from a human donor in a cohort sampled during active COVID-19. The CDR3 region has the DNA TGTGCCAGCAGCTTAGCGCAGGGGCCGTACGAGCAGTACTTC. As protein: CASSLAQGPYEQYF.